Listed below are T cell receptor beta chains from one sample, sequenced in a study of T cell repertoires in cytomegalovirus infection. These receptors have no identified antigens. In TCRdb, the reads were re-called with MiXCR into one record per CDR3 protein. The sample holds about 310,000 distinct CDR3 sequences, approximately 25% seen once. Sequencing used cultured PBMCs, obtained from culture after CMV antigen stimulation. The receptors stem from a human donor in good health (CMV status not recorded). Some clones in this sample may be carry-over from other donors' samples. CDR3s include the opening cysteine and the closing phenylalanine or tryptophan. The order of the fields is V gene, D gene, clone size, CDR3 length, J gene, CDR3 DNA, CDR3 protein. The D gene is left open where the match is weak. Size tells how often a clone was seen (once, few, many) or the class of an expanded clone, and some rows leave it out.

V: TRBV6-1; D: -; size: -; length: 13; J: TRBJ2-7; DNA: TGTGCCAGCAGTGAAGCACACCTCCGCGAGCAGTACTTC; CDR3: CASSEAHLREQYF
V: TRBV28; D: -; size: -; length: 12; J: TRBJ1-2; DNA: TGTGCCAGCAGCCTCCGAATCCCTGGCTACACCTTC; CDR3: CASSLRIPGYTF
V: TRBV7-2; D: -; size: once; length: 14; J: TRBJ2-7; DNA: TGTGCCAGCAGCTTAGAATTGACCCCCTACGAGCAGTACTTC; CDR3: CASSLELTPYEQYF
V: TRBV6-1; D: TRBD1; size: few; length: 15; J: TRBJ2-5; DNA: TGTGCCAGCAGTTCACAGGGGTCCCCGCAAGAGACCCAGTACTTC; CDR3: CASSSQGSPQETQYF
V: TRBV12-3/TRBV12-4; D: -; size: -; length: 10; J: TRBJ1-2; DNA: TGTGCCAGCAGCGTGGCCGGCTACACCTTC; CDR3: CASSVAGYTF
V: TRBV12-3/TRBV12-4; D: -; size: few; length: 14; J: TRBJ1-1; DNA: TGTGCCAGCAGTGCCCTTGCGGGGAACACTGAAGCTTTCTTT; CDR3: CASSALAGNTEAFF
V: TRBV7-2; D: TRBD2; size: -; length: 15; J: TRBJ2-1; DNA: TGTGCCAGCAGCTCCGGGGGGGCGGGAGGGGGGGAGCAGTTCTTC; CDR3: CASSSGGAGGGEQFF
V: TRBV12-3/TRBV12-4; D: TRBD1; size: -; length: 15; J: TRBJ1-5; DNA: TGTGCCAGCAGATCAGACAGGGCTTTCAATCAGCCCCAGCATTTT; CDR3: CASRSDRAFNQPQHF
V: TRBV7-2; D: -; size: -; length: 14; J: TRBJ2-1; DNA: TGTGCCAGCAGCCCCCCGACTAGGCCCAATGAGCAGTTCTTC; CDR3: CASSPPTRPNEQFF
V: TRBV27; D: -; size: few; length: 14; J: TRBJ1-6; DNA: TGTGCCAGCAGTTTAATCAAGGGGAATTCACCCCTCCACTTT; CDR3: CASSLIKGNSPLHF
V: TRBV7-9; D: -; size: -; length: 13; J: TRBJ2-5; DNA: TGTGCCAGCAGCAACCGGGACATTGAGACCCAGTACTTC; CDR3: CASSNRDIETQYF
V: TRBV12-5; D: -; size: few; length: 14; J: TRBJ1-2; DNA: TGTGCTAGTGGTTTGTCGGGGGTGAGTTATGGCTACACCTTC; CDR3: CASGLSGVSYGYTF
V: TRBV12-3/TRBV12-4; D: -; size: -; length: 13; J: TRBJ1-2; DNA: TGTGCCAGCCATCGGGGCCAGGACTATGGCTACACCTTC; CDR3: CASHRGQDYGYTF
V: TRBV20-1; D: TRBD1; size: -; length: 15; J: TRBJ1-5; DNA: TGCAGTGCTAGAGAAGGGACAGAAAACAATCAGCCCCAGCATTTT; CDR3: CSAREGTENNQPQHF
V: TRBV7-3; D: -; size: few; length: 14; J: TRBJ2-3; DNA: TGTGCCAGCAGCTTAAATAGACCCCCGGATACGCAGTATTTT; CDR3: CASSLNRPPDTQYF
V: TRBV19; D: -; size: many; length: 15; J: TRBJ1-4; DNA: TGTGCCAGTAGTGTACCGGGGCTCCGGAATGAAAAACTGTTTTTT; CDR3: CASSVPGLRNEKLFF
V: TRBV29-1; D: TRBD2; size: few; length: 15; J: TRBJ2-2; DNA: TGCAGCGCTCGGGCCGGAGCGGGAGTAACCGGGGAGCTGTTTTTT; CDR3: CSARAGAGVTGELFF
V: TRBV19; D: -; size: few; length: 15; J: TRBJ2-1; DNA: TGTGCCAGTAGGCCTGCCGGGACACCGCGGAATGAGCAGTTCTTC; CDR3: CASRPAGTPRNEQFF
V: TRBV11-2; D: TRBD1; size: many; length: 14; J: TRBJ1-1; DNA: TGTGCCAGCAGCTTCCCGGACAGGTTCACTGAAGCTTTCTTT; CDR3: CASSFPDRFTEAFF
V: TRBV10-3; D: -; size: -; length: 13; J: TRBJ2-5; DNA: TGTGCCATCAAGCCCAGGGACCAAGAGACCCAGTACTTC; CDR3: CAIKPRDQETQYF
V: TRBV27; D: -; size: -; length: 16; J: TRBJ2-1; DNA: TGTGCCAGCGGGAATAGCGGCGATCTTTTCTACAATGAGCAGTTCTTC; CDR3: CASGNSGDLFYNEQFF
V: TRBV19; D: -; size: -; length: 12; J: TRBJ2-2; DNA: TGTGCCAGTAGGGGGCCGGCCGGGGAGCTGTTTTTT; CDR3: CASRGPAGELFF
V: TRBV27; D: -; size: few; length: 15; J: TRBJ1-2; DNA: TGTGCCAGCGTCAAACGATTAGGGGAGGGCTATGGCTACACCTTC; CDR3: CASVKRLGEGYGYTF
V: TRBV12-3/TRBV12-4; D: -; size: -; length: 14; J: TRBJ1-5; DNA: TGTGCCAGCATGGGGGTATTCGGTCGGCAGCCCCAGCATTTT; CDR3: CASMGVFGRQPQHF
V: TRBV19; D: TRBD1; size: -; length: 14; J: TRBJ1-1; DNA: TGTGCCAGTACCCAGACAGGGCATGTCACTGAAGCTTTCTTT; CDR3: CASTQTGHVTEAFF
V: TRBV29-1; D: TRBD2; size: -; length: 14; J: TRBJ2-2; DNA: TGCAGCGCCAAAGGACTAGCGCTCACCGGGGAGCTGTTTTTT; CDR3: CSAKGLALTGELFF
V: TRBV7-8; D: TRBD2; size: few; length: 17; J: TRBJ2-3; DNA: TGTGCCAGCAGCTTAAAAAGCGGGAGCTCCACCACAGATACGCAGTATTTT; CDR3: CASSLKSGSSTTDTQYF
V: TRBV2; D: -; size: -; length: 15; J: TRBJ1-6; DNA: TGTGCCAGCAGTTTGTCCGACACGTCCTATTCACCCCTCCACTTT; CDR3: CASSLSDTSYSPLHF
V: TRBV19; D: TRBD2; size: many; length: 16; J: TRBJ2-2; DNA: TGTGCCAGTTACCCTAGCGGGAGATCGGGCACCGGGGAGCTGTTTTTT; CDR3: CASYPSGRSGTGELFF
V: TRBV12-3/TRBV12-4; D: TRBD2; size: -; length: 18; J: TRBJ2-1; DNA: TGTGCCAGCAGTTTAGGGGCTAGCGGAATCCGATCTAGGAGTGAGCAGTTCTTC; CDR3: CASSLGASGIRSRSEQFF
V: TRBV7-2; D: TRBD2; size: many; length: 15; J: TRBJ2-1; DNA: TGTGCCAGCAGCAAAAAGACTAGCGGGATTTTTGAGCAGTTCTTC; CDR3: CASSKKTSGIFEQFF